The rows below give T cell receptor beta chains drawn from one sample of a study of metastatic and nonmetastatic thyroid tumors. TCRdb re-processed the PCR reads through MiXCR. The data show more than 10,000 clones, with about 25% seen just once and about 9.1% held by the top ten. Input material: tumor tissue. These receptors all come from a female donor with papillary thyroid cancer or a benign thyroid nodule (not recorded which). Some clones in this sample may be carry-over from other donors' samples. Both conserved end residues are part of each CDR3.

V gene	CDR3 protein
TRBV6-1	CASNLGAGDQPQHF
TRBV11-2	CASSLEPGANTGELFF
TRBV19	CASSRTREDTQYF
TRBV12-3/TRBV12-4	CASSGGSTDTQYF
TRBV11-1	CASSSIQGGSTGELFF
TRBV20-1	CSARRGKDAFF
TRBV19	CASTPTGANYGYTF
TRBV2	CASSAREGTGNYEQYF
TRBV6-6	CASSYSWTSGYLSTDTQYF
TRBV2	CASSPPGGYEQYF
TRBV7-9	CASSSRALPGTNEKLFF
TRBV6-1	CASSDPGGGNTEAFF
TRBV10-3	CAIRGLAGGDNEQFF
TRBV27	CASSPSLAGELFF
TRBV28	CASSLRGLPGYTF
TRBV24-1	CATSGSRGTGELFF
TRBV28	CASSAGEGYTF
TRBV6-1	CASSESYGLYNSPLHF
TRBV28	CYSSYRATGNTIYF
TRBV6-1	CASSATVRIPGELFF
TRBV6-2/TRBV6-3	CASSYSANGETQYF
TRBV6-1	CASSAHGQGGYEQYF
TRBV28	CASSFARNYGYTF
TRBV2	CASSGGRHNSYEQYF
TRBV5-1	CASSLAGGDSPLHF
TRBV4-1	CASSQEIDRGTDTQYF
TRBV27	CASRLTATGYGYTF
TRBV11-2	CASSLGRNTEAFF
TRBV7-2	CASSRKGDTEAFF
TRBV7-8	CASSLGGQEHNEQFF
TRBV6-5	CASSYAGDYGYTF
TRBV28	CASSQYVAGRGSVTGELFF
TRBV28	CASSGGLGYEQYF
TRBV2	CASSERTGHTGELFF
TRBV2	CASSVQGQADTQYF
TRBV27	CASSLSAVNTEAFF
TRBV6-1	CASSEAYRGTEAFF
TRBV10-3	CALSSSGTGYEQYF
TRBV7-6	CASSPSLAGRGWNEQFF